These 11 T cell receptor beta chains share one sample of origin, sequenced in a study of OX40 agonist ivuxolimab in advanced cancers. Method: immunoSEQ multiplex PCR; TCRdb's copy keeps in-frame clones and lacks some. The table has 65,000 to 85,000 clones, roughly 89% seen once. The specimen comprised CD4+ or CD8+ T cells sorted from blood, sampled in a trial of the OX40 agonist ivuxolimab. The receptors stem from an adult with an advanced solid tumor such as melanoma, head and neck, liver or kidney cancer.

The rearrangement uses TRBV6-6 and TRBJ1-4; D unresolved. This CDR3 has 15 residues. Germline V gives CDR1 MNHNY, CDR2 SVGAGI (reference sequence). V gave up 0 bases and J gave up 4 bases, with 9 bases separating them. The CDR3 reads CASSYSPGVNEKLFF. CDR3 DNA: TGTGCCAGCAGTTACTCGCCGGGTGTTAATGAAAAACTGTTTTTT.

V gene TRBV7-8 combines with J gene TRBJ2-7, with no clear D. This CDR3 comprises 11 residues. V lost 0 bases and J lost 7, with 4 bases in between. Germline-derived CDR1 and CDR2 are SGHVS and FQNEAQ. Here the CDR3 DNA reads TGTGCCAGCAGCTTAGCGGGGGAGCAGTACTTC. Protein sequence: CASSLAGEQYF.

The chain is built from TRBV6-1 and TRBJ2-1; 8 bases fit TRBD1. Germline CDR1 and CDR2: MNHNS and SASEGT. V was pared by 1 base and J by 10 bases, with 9 bases of the junction left unmatched. The CDR3 runs to 15 residues. This CDR3 reads CASSEGTGSLGEQFF. The CDR3 region has the DNA TGTGCCAGCAGTGAAGGGACAGGGAGTCTAGGGGAGCAGTTCTTC.

The chain couples TRBV9 to TRBJ2-2; 7 bases fit TRBD1. J lost 0 bases, V lost 3 bases, and 11 bases had no gene match. Per germline, CDR1 SGDLS and CDR2 YYNGEE. CDR3 length equals 18 residues. The chain's CDR3 is CASSARDRPAANTGELFF. DNA for the CDR3: TGTGCCAGCAGCGCTCGGGACAGACCAGCCGCGAACACCGGGGAGCTGTTTTTT.

The gene calls are TRBV5-4 and TRBJ2-2; D ambiguous. Germline CDR1 is SGHNT and CDR2 is YYREEE (reference sequence). V lost 4 bases and J lost 7, with 17 bases in between. CDR3 length: 15 residues. CDR3 bases: TGTGCCAGCAGCCCCGCTGGGCCGGGTTACGGGGAGCTGTTTTTT. Translating it yields CASSPAGPGYGELFF.

This chain links TRBV7-2 with TRBJ2-7; 11 bases match TRBD2. The germline gives CDR1 SGHTA, CDR2 FQGNSA. Trimming cost V 3 bases and J 1 base; bases outside gene matches: 2. CDR3 length: 15 residues. CDR3 amino acids: CASSLTSGKSYEQYF. CDR3 DNA: TGTGCCAGCAGCTTGACTAGCGGGAAATCCTACGAGCAGTACTTC.

The V call is TRBV11-2, the J call TRBJ2-1; TRBD2 agrees at 9 bases. Trimming took 5 bases from V and 5 from J; bases not matched to a gene: 7. Germline-derived CDR1 and CDR2 are SGHAT and FQNNGV. The length of the CDR3 is 15 residues. CDR3 DNA: TGTGCCAGCAGCCTGTGGGCTAGCGGGAACAATGAGCAGTTCTTC. It yields the protein CASSLWASGNNEQFF.

The chain joins TRBV7-9 to TRBJ2-1, with no clear D. The CDR3 is 13 residues long. Germline values: CDR1 SEHNR, CDR2 FQNEAQ (reference sequence). Deletions cut 6 bases from V and 0 bases from J, with 6 bases between. The DNA of the CDR3 is TGTGCCAGCAGTAGGATCTCCTACAATGAGCAGTTCTTC. Amino acids: CASSRISYNEQFF. Full variable domain (remainder filled in from reference TRBV7-9 and TRBJ2-1): DTGVSQNPRHKITKRGQNVTFRCDPISEHNRLYWYRQTLGQGPEFLTYFQNEAQLEKSRLLSDRFSAERPKGSFSTLEIQRTEQGDSAMYLCASSRISYNEQFFGPGTRLTVL.

The chain recombines TRBV5-1 with TRBJ1-1; D perhaps matches TRBD1 (5 bases). In germline, CDR1 is SGHRS, CDR2 YFSETQ. The CDR3 extends over 13 amino acids. V lost 0 bases to trimming and J lost 2 bases, with 5 bases between them. The DNA for the CDR3 is TGCGCCAGCAGCTTGGGGACAAACACTGAAGCTTTCTTT. It yields the protein CASSLGTNTEAFF.

The chain joins TRBV7-8 to TRBJ1-3; possible D gene TRBD1, 5 bases. Germline CDR1 is SGHVS and CDR2 is FQNEAQ. The CDR3 runs to 15 residues. The V end was cut by 3 bases, the J end by 2 bases, with 11 bases between. CDR3 in DNA: TGTGCCAGCAGCTTTCCCGGGACGGCTGGAAACACCATATATTTT. Its translation is CASSFPGTAGNTIYF.

The gene calls are TRBV7-7 and TRBJ2-5; either TRBD1 or TRBD2 may supply D (5 bases each). V lost 5 bases and J lost 5, with 15 bases in between. This CDR3 comprises 14 residues. Germline V gene sequence: CDR1 SSHAT, CDR2 FNYEAQ (reference sequence). The CDR3 region is CASSAGTGAETQYF. CDR3 nucleotide sequence: TGTGCCAGCAGCGCCGGGACCGGGGCGGAGACCCAGTACTTC.